This T cell receptor (beta chain) comes out of a study of T cells in Graves' hyperthyroidism and ophthalmopathy. Amplification of TCR beta CDR3 regions was performed using RNA transcripts as template. First-round RT-PCR targeting the TCR CDR3 was performed with the HTBI primer set. TCRdb itself ran the multiplex PCR reads through MiXCR, one entry per CDR3 protein. This table has 250,000 to 300,000 distinct CDR3 sequences, nearly 15% appearing once. This CDR3 is built from 16 residues. With 0 bases removed from V and 0 bases from J, the gap between germline ends came to 6 bases. Germline CDR1 reads MGHRA; CDR2 reads YSYEKL. This clonotype has only a few counts.

The TCR comes from a woman aged 50 to 65 with Graves' hyperthyroidism that later progressed to Graves' ophthalmopathy. This chain joins TRBV4-1 and TRBJ2-6; no definite D call. The sample comprised blood. The CDR3 region has the DNA TGCGCCAGCAGCCAAGAGCCGACCTCTGGGGCCAACGTCCTGACTTTC. Its translation is CASSQEPTSGANVLTF.